Reported below is one TCR beta chain. The antigen is not known. This table comes from immunoSEQ multiplex PCR, and its TCRdb copy is limited to in-frame clones, with some not included. The sample carries about 8,400 clones, approximately 80% recorded once. These data come from a study of tumor-infiltrating lymphocytes in localized non-small cell lung cancer. Study conclusions and caveats: Different pieces of the same tissue went to different assays, confounding technical variation with intratumor heterogeneity.

This receptor was identified in a human donor with non-small cell lung cancer. Sample: lung tumor tissue.

CDR3 sequence reads: CASISTTGVTEAFF. The CDR3 nucleotides read TGTGCCAGCATCTCGACGACAGGAGTCACTGAAGCTTTCTTT. V is TRBV7-2 and J is TRBJ1-1; a possible D gene is TRBD1 (6 bases). The CDR3 is 14 residues long. Germline loops: CDR1 SGHTA, CDR2 FQGNSA. V lost 7 bases, J lost 4 bases, and 16 bases lay in between.